These 28 T cell receptor beta chains share one sample of origin, sequenced in a study of T cell repertoires in cytomegalovirus infection. These receptors have no known antigen. TCRdb reanalysed the reads using MiXCR and keeps one entry per CDR3 protein. Counted here are hundreds of thousands of distinct CDR3 sequences, about a third occurring once; the ten biggest clones make up roughly 13%. Here the sequenced sample was cultured CD8+ T cells from PBMCs, taken from culture after CMV antigen stimulation. These receptors all come from a human donor in good health (CMV status not recorded). Some clones in this sample may be carry-over from other donors' samples.

V usage is TRBV12-3 or TRBV12-4 and J usage is TRBJ2-1; tentatively, D is TRBD1 (5 bases). The CDR3 is 12 residues long. The CDR3 DNA reads as TGTGCGGCGGACCAGGGCTACAATGAGCAGTTCTTC. Its protein product is CAADQGYNEQFF.

In DNA form, the CDR3 reads TGTGCCAGCAGCGCGACGGGGAATAGGGCCGGGGAGCTGTTTTTT. Translated, it gives CASSATGNRAGELFF. This chain joins TRBV9 and TRBJ2-2, with D maybe TRBD2 (5 bases). CDR3 length equals 15 residues. CDR1 is SGDLS and CDR2 is YYNGEE in the germline V gene. V was pared by 3 bases and J by 6 bases, with 15 bases between.

In this sample, this clonotype turned up a few times. The chain is built from TRBV7-8 and TRBJ1-2, with D possibly matching TRBD1 (6 bases). The CDR3 consists of 16 residues. V was pared by 4 bases and J by 3 bases, with 18 bases between. CDR1 and CDR2 (germline): SGHVS, FQNEAQ. The CDR3 coding sequence is TGTGCCAGCAGCTCCGTTAGGGGGTATTTGGACTATGGCTACACCTTC. As protein: CASSSVRGYLDYGYTF.

The CDR3 protein is CASSIPGVSSYNEQFF. Written as DNA, the CDR3 is TGTGCCAGCAGTATCCCGGGGGTAAGCTCCTACAATGAGCAGTTCTTC. The chain recombines TRBV27 with TRBJ2-1, with a tentative D call TRBD2 (6 bases). The CDR3 is made up of 16 amino acids. V was trimmed by 5 bases and J by 0 bases, leaving 14 bases between them. Germline V CDR1 and CDR2: MNHEY, SMNVEV (reference sequence).

The rearrangement links TRBV7-9 to TRBJ1-1; weak D call: TRBD1 (5 bases). The CDR3 covers 14 residues. V was clipped by 11 bases and J by 0 bases, with 16 bases between them. Per the germline V gene, CDR1 is SEHNR and CDR2 is FQNEAQ (reference sequence). DNA for the CDR3: TGTGCCTTGGGGCAGAAAGGCATGAACACTGAAGCTTTCTTT. Its protein is CALGQKGMNTEAFF.

This clonotype was seen a few times. This chain joins TRBV10-1 and TRBJ2-7, with 8 bases lining up with TRBD2. The CDR3 length is 15 residues. With 3 bases clipped from V and 1 base from J, the junction kept 5 bases outside the gene matches. The V gene's germline CDR1 is WNHNN and CDR2 SYGVQD (reference sequence). CDR3 region: CASSEWRGVSYEQYF. CDR3 DNA: TGCGCCAGCAGTGAATGGCGGGGGGTTTCCTACGAGCAGTACTTC.

In nucleotides, the CDR3 is TGTGCCACCAGCAGAGATCGAGTGGACACTGAAGCTTTCTTT. Translating gives CATSRDRVDTEAFF. V usage is TRBV15 and J usage is TRBJ1-1; D not resolved. This CDR3 has 14 amino acids. V dropped 0 bases and J dropped 3 bases, with 8 bases sitting between them. Germline lookup yields CDR1 LNHNV and CDR2 YYDKDF (reference sequence).

This clonotype was picked up many times. Sequence at one end of the junction differs from germline and may be a read error. The chain combines TRBV12-3 or TRBV12-4 with TRBJ1-1; D ambiguous. This CDR3 region has 12 residues. CDR3 sequence (DNA): TGTGCCAGCAGCTTAGGCACAGTCGAAGCTTTCTTT. Translating gives CASSLGTVEAFF.

This clonotype was picked up a small number of times. This chain connects TRBV6-5 to TRBJ1-2; no clear D gene. The CDR3 has 15 amino acids. V lost 6 bases, J lost 0 bases, and 14 bases lay in between. Germline lookup yields CDR1 MNHEY and CDR2 SVGAGI. CDR3 nucleotide sequence: TGTGCCAGCAGAGAGAACGTGGCAGCTAACTATGGCTACACCTTC. This sequence encodes CASRENVAANYGYTF.

The table lists this clonotype with many counts. The rearrangement links TRBV7-9 to TRBJ2-5; D is undetermined. CDR1 and CDR2 from the germline V gene are SEHNR and FQNEAQ (reference sequence). V lost 2 bases to trimming and J lost 5 bases, with 9 bases between them. The CDR3 length is 13 residues. In DNA form, the CDR3 reads TGTGCCAGCAGCTTAAAGGCAGGCGAGACCCAGTACTTC. Residues: CASSLKAGETQYF.

The chain employs TRBV6-5 and TRBJ2-3; D may be TRBD1 or TRBD2 (5 bases each). Germline V gene lookup returns CDR1 MNHEY and CDR2 SVGAGI. This CDR3 contains 14 residues. Trimming removed 2 bases from V and 6 bases from J, with 12 bases in between. The CDR3, as DNA: TGTGCCAGCAGTTACGTTGGGGGATCGGATACGCAGTATTTT. This encodes CASSYVGGSDTQYF.

The chain carries TRBV7-6 and TRBJ1-4; D is uncertain. V shed 1 base and J shed 0 bases, with 6 bases lying between them. The CDR3 covers 15 residues. CDR1 is SGHVS and CDR2 is FNYEAQ in the germline V gene. CDR3 sequence: CASSLVLSTNEKLFF. The CDR3 DNA reads as TGTGCCAGCAGCTTAGTCCTGTCAACTAATGAAAAACTGTTTTTT.

This clonotype was detected once. This sequence joins TRBV4-1 and TRBJ2-7, with 7 bases aligning to TRBD1. With V trimmed by 0 bases and J by 6 bases, 8 bases remained unmatched. Germline CDR1 is MGHRA and CDR2 is YSYEKL. The CDR3 runs 15 residues. This chain's CDR3 is CASSQETGITSEQYF. CDR3 nucleotide sequence: TGCGCCAGCAGCCAAGAGACAGGGATAACGTCCGAGCAGTACTTC.

Turning to this clonotype: A far larger clone is one base from this, pointing to a likely read error. The chain couples TRBV7-4 to TRBJ2-2, with D possibly TRBD2 on 5 matching bases. Germline V CDR1 and CDR2: SGHVT, SQSDAQ. The CDR3 is made up of 11 amino acids. The CDR3 DNA is TGTGCCAGCAGCCACACCGGGAAGCTGTTTTTT. It is translated as CASSHTGKLFF.

The sample holds many counts of this clonotype. This chain connects TRBV7-6 to TRBJ2-3; 8 bases map to TRBD2. In germline, CDR1 is SGHVS, CDR2 FNYEAQ. The ends lost 0 bases at V and 2 bases at J; junction bases unmatched: 4. The CDR3 loop spans 16 amino acids. The CDR3 bases are TGTGCCAGCAGCTTAGCGGCGGGGGGTTACACAGATACGCAGTATTTT. It specifies CASSLAAGGYTDTQYF.

This clonotype was seen ten or more times. The CDR3 nucleotides read TGTGCCAGCAGCTTAAGGCGGGGGCTACACTTCCCAGAGTTCTTC. This gives the protein CASSLRRGLHFPEFF. The chain employs TRBV7-2 and TRBJ2-1, with D maybe TRBD2 (7 bases). The CDR3 runs to 15 residues. Germline V gene sequence: CDR1 SGHTA, CDR2 FQGNSA. Trimming cost V 2 bases and J 14 bases, with 22 bases left between them.

On this clonotype: This clone may be a read error of a much larger clone one base away. This chain connects TRBV12-3 or TRBV12-4 to TRBJ1-2; no clear D gene. The CDR3 length is 13 residues. The CDR3 DNA follows: TGTGCCAACAGTTTATCGTCTTACTATGGCTACACCTTC. Its protein is CANSLSSYYGYTF.

The chain uses TRBV11-3 and TRBJ2-1; unclear D gene. Germline CDR1 reads SGHNT; CDR2 reads YENEEA. The CDR3 totals 15 residues. The germline V and J ends were trimmed by 4 bases and 0 bases, with 10 bases remaining between them. CDR3 DNA: TGTGCCAGCAGCTCCTACGTAGGCTCCTACAATGAGCAGTTCTTC. Translation: CASSSYVGSYNEQFF.

V gene TRBV20-1 combines with J gene TRBJ2-1, with 7 bases lining up with TRBD2. Germline V gene sequence: CDR1 DFQATT, CDR2 SNEGSKA (reference sequence). The V segment lost 7 bases and the J segment 3 bases; nucleotides outside the gene matches: 9. The CDR3 runs 14 residues. The CDR3 sequence is CSVTGRGGYNEQFF. CDR3 nucleotide sequence: TGCAGTGTAACGGGCCGCGGGGGCTACAATGAGCAGTTCTTC.

This clonotype was picked up many times. The chain combines TRBV7-8 with TRBJ1-6; D not certain. The germline V and J ends were trimmed by 7 bases and 6 bases, with 13 bases remaining between them. Per germline, CDR1 SGHVS and CDR2 FQNEAQ. CDR3 length: 14 residues. This CDR3 is CASTSSRANSPLHF. DNA of the CDR3: TGTGCCAGCACCTCGTCCAGAGCTAATTCACCCCTCCACTTT.

This clonotype was seen repeatedly, ten times or more. The chain has TRBV7-9 and TRBJ2-1, with 8 positions matching TRBD2. This CDR3 is built from 15 residues. Germline trimming cut 5 bases from V and 0 bases from J; bases unmatched to any gene: 3. Germline V CDR1 and CDR2: SEHNR, FQNEAQ (reference sequence). The CDR3, as DNA: TGTGCCAGCAGCGCCCGGGGGGGCTCCTACAATGAGCAGTTCTTC. This gives the protein CASSARGGSYNEQFF.

This clonotype has just a few counts. V usage is TRBV6-2 or TRBV6-3 and J usage is TRBJ2-5; D might be TRBD1 or TRBD2, each matching 5 bases. V was trimmed by 6 bases and J by 5 bases, leaving 13 bases between them. This CDR3 spans 13 amino acids. The germline CDR1 and CDR2 sequences are MNHEY and SVGEGT. The CDR3 nucleotides read TGTGCCAGCAGGCTGGGGACGGGGGAGACCCAGTACTTC. This sequence encodes CASRLGTGETQYF.

This sequence joins TRBV29-1 and TRBJ1-2; no definite D call. Trimming took 2 bases from V and 2 from J, leaving 15 bases between them. Germline CDR1 SQVTM, CDR2 ANQGSEA. There are 15 residues in the CDR3. CDR3 region: CSVEIGVQLNYGYTF. Here the CDR3 DNA reads TGCAGCGTTGAAATTGGGGTACAGCTAAACTATGGCTACACCTTC.

This clonotype was seen a handful of times. This chain joins TRBV5-4 and TRBJ2-1, with a tentative D call TRBD1 (5 bases). Trimming took 5 bases from V and 8 from J, leaving 8 bases between them. Germline CDR1 and CDR2: SGHNT and YYREEE (reference sequence). The CDR3 loop spans 11 amino acids. CDR3 sequence: CASRTDYEQFF. In DNA form, the CDR3 reads TGTGCCAGCAGGACAGACTATGAGCAGTTCTTC.

In this sample, this clonotype turned up a few times. The V call is TRBV27, the J call TRBJ1-2; D is unresolved. The CDR3 has 14 amino acids. Germline V gene data show CDR1 as MNHEY and CDR2 as SMNVEV (reference sequence). V lost 5 bases and J 7 bases, leaving 17 bases between the germline ends. The CDR3 DNA reads TGTGCCAGCAGTCCATCAGCCCCAGTTGGTGGCTACACCTTC. It is translated as CASSPSAPVGGYTF.

In DNA, the CDR3 is TGTGCCAGCAGGACCGACAGGGGAATCAATCAGCCCCAGCATTTT. Translated: CASRTDRGINQPQHF. The chain employs TRBV2 and TRBJ1-5, with TRBD1 matching over 8 bases. The V gene's germline CDR1 is SNHLY and CDR2 FYNNEI. The CDR3 loop spans 15 amino acids. After removal of 6 bases from V and 3 bases from J, the junction contained 7 bases not matched to a gene.

In this sample, this clonotype turned up once. The rearrangement links TRBV20-1 to TRBJ2-4, with D hard to call. The germline V and J ends were trimmed by 0 bases and 0 bases, with 9 bases remaining between them. The germline V gene encodes CDR1 DFQATT and CDR2 SNEGSKA (reference sequence). The CDR3 loop spans 15 amino acids. The CDR3 DNA sequence: TGCAGTGCTAGAGATAATTGGAAAGCCAAAAACATTCAGTACTTC. Amino acids: CSARDNWKAKNIQYF.

CDR3: CASSHPFGPQEQYF. The CDR3 bases are TGTGCCAGCAGCCATCCCTTCGGACCACAAGAGCAGTACTTC. The gene calls are TRBV7-9 and TRBJ2-7; D remains ambiguous. Trimming took off 5 bases at V and 7 bases at J, with 18 bases between the two ends. The CDR3 extends over 14 amino acids. CDR1 is SEHNR, CDR2 FQNEAQ, per germline (reference sequence).